This section outlines one TCR beta chain sequence together with its context. Repertoires were generated with immunoSEQ multiplex PCR, while TCRdb's copy carries only in-frame clones and drops some. In the table there are about 150,000 clones, approximately 87% of which are singletons. This sample is drawn from a study of blood T cell repertoires in COVID-19. With 7 bases clipped from V and 7 bases from J, the junction kept 9 bases outside the gene matches. The CDR3 covers 14 residues. Germline-derived CDR1 and CDR2 are MNHEY and SVGAGI. Participant reports of clinical history set cohort assignment. Recovered Cohort 3 donors showed two negative PCRs, clearance, or symptom resolution.

Sequenced material: PBMCs or T cells enriched from blood (not recorded which). This chain uses TRBV6-5 with TRBJ1-4, with 7 bases matching TRBD1. This receptor was identified in a woman aged 50 to 60 who had recovered from COVID-19. The CDR3 DNA reads as TGTGCCAGCATTCTGGGACAGCGAAGTGAAAAACTGTTTTTT. Amino acids: CASILGQRSEKLFF.